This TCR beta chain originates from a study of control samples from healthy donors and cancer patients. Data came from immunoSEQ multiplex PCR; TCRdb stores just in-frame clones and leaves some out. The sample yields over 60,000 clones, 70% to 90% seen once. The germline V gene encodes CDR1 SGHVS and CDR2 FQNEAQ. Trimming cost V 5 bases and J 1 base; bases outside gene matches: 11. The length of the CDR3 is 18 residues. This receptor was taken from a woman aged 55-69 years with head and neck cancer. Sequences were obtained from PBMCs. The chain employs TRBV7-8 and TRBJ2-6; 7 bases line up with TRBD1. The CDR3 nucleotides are TGTGCCAGCAGCGAACGACAGGGCCTGAGGTCTGGGGCCAACGTCCTGACTTTC. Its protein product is CASSERQGLRSGANVLTF.